Presented here are 23 T cell receptor beta chains from one specimen sequenced in a study of T cells in tumors after PD-1 blockade. Assay used: immunoSEQ multiplex PCR; TCRdb lists only in-frame clones, some missing. In the table there are 10,000 to 15,000 clones, about three fifths of which are singletons. Sequenced material: tumor tissue, taken before anti-PD-1 treatment. The source of these receptors is a human donor with cutaneous squamous cell carcinoma.

This clone was counted only a few times. The V call is TRBV16, the J call TRBJ2-5, with D perhaps matching TRBD1 (5 bases). The V and J ends lost 2 bases and 5 bases respectively, with 6 bases between them. Germline V lookup: CDR1 KGHSY, CDR2 FQNENV. The CDR3 runs 12 residues. The CDR3 DNA reads as TGTGCCAGCAGCCAAGGGGCGGAGACCCAGTACTTC. Its protein is CASSQGAETQYF.

Written as DNA, the CDR3 is TGTGCCAGCACCTGTAGGAGGGATCCAGCCTACGGCATTCAGTACTTC. Amino acid sequence: CASTCRRDPAYGIQYF. The chain recombines TRBV27 with TRBJ2-4; TRBD2 might be the D (6 bases). The CDR3 has 16 amino acids. Germline loops: CDR1 MNHEY, CDR2 SMNVEV (reference sequence). Trimming pared 7 bases from V and 9 bases from J, leaving 25 bases between.

J is TRBJ1-2 and V is TRBV7-6; D possibly corresponds to TRBD1 (6 bases). The CDR3 totals 15 residues. The V and J ends lost 4 bases and 11 bases respectively, with 23 bases between them. CDR1 is SGHVS, CDR2 FNYEAQ, per germline. CDR3 bases: TGTGCCAGCAGCTCCGATATAGTGGATACAGGGCGGTACACCTTC. Amino acids: CASSSDIVDTGRYTF. Based on the CDR3 plus reference TRBV7-6 and TRBJ1-2, the full variable domain is GAGVSQSPRYKVTKRGQDVALRCDPISGHVSLYWYRQALGQGPEFLTYFNYEAQQDKSGLPNDRFSAERPEGSISTLTIQRTEQRDSAMYRCASSSDIVDTGRYTFGSGTRLTVV.

The chain combines TRBV15 with TRBJ1-5; 9 nucleotides align to TRBD1. CDR1 is LNHNV, CDR2 YYDKDF, per germline (reference sequence). The trim removed 6 bases at V and 6 bases at J, leaving 9 bases unmatched. The CDR3 is made up of 15 amino acids. The chain's CDR3 is CATSPDGTGFQPQHF. CDR3 bases: TGTGCCACCAGTCCAGATGGGACAGGGTTTCAGCCCCAGCATTTT.

The chain employs TRBV27 and TRBJ2-5; no clear D. The germline CDR1 and CDR2 sequences are MNHEY and SMNVEV (reference sequence). Trimming stripped 7 bases from V and 5 bases from J, with 20 bases between. The length of the CDR3 is 15 residues. The CDR3 loop is CASTLVPVGCETQYF. Written as DNA, the CDR3 is TGTGCCAGCACCTTAGTCCCCGTCGGCTGTGAGACCCAGTACTTC.

The rearrangement joins TRBV28 to TRBJ1-2, with TRBD1 as a possible D gene (6 bases). The ends were cut back, 5 bases at V and 7 bases at J, with 17 bases in the middle. The CDR3 runs 14 residues. CDR1 is MDHEN and CDR2 is SYDVKM in the germline V gene. The chain's CDR3 is CASSQPDRKIGYTF. DNA of the CDR3: TGTGCCAGCAGTCAGCCCGACAGGAAAATTGGCTACACCTTC.

The rearrangement links TRBV28 to TRBJ2-6; no definite D call. The CDR3 covers 14 residues. The germline V gene has CDR1 MDHEN and CDR2 SYDVKM. Trimming shortened V by 6 bases and J by 2 bases, and 8 bases separated the two germline ends. The CDR3 protein is CASSPRPGANVLTF. The CDR3 DNA reads as TGTGCCAGCAGCCCCAGGCCTGGGGCCAACGTCCTGACTTTC.

This clone was counted between two and nine times. V and J are TRBV2 and TRBJ2-5; 10 bases are shared with TRBD1. The CDR3 is 15 residues long. Trimming took 1 base from V and 3 from J; bases not matched to a gene: 2. The germline gives CDR1 SNHLY, CDR2 FYNNEI. In nucleotides, the CDR3 is TGTGCCAGCAGTGAAGGGGGACAGGGGAAAGAGACCCAGTACTTC. As protein: CASSEGGQGKETQYF.

A remark on this clone: A clone one base away is much larger, so this may be a read error. The J gene is TRBJ2-4, the V gene TRBV28; TRBD1 might be the D (6 bases). CDR1 MDHEN and CDR2 SYDVKM come from the germline V gene. This CDR3 has 15 residues. In DNA, the CDR3 is TGTGTCAGCAGCAGTCCTACAGGGCGGCTTAACATTCAGTACTTC. Amino acid sequence: CVSSSPTGRLNIQYF.

V and J are TRBV3-1 (or the pseudogene TRBV3-2) and TRBJ1-1; D not resolved. The CDR3 sequence is 12 residues long. Germline CDR1 reads LGHDT; CDR2 reads YNNKEL (reference sequence). V was cut by 0 bases and J by 9 bases, with 8 bases left in between. The CDR3 protein is CASSQDRRKAFF. The CDR3 DNA reads as TGTGCCAGCAGCCAAGATCGCCGTAAAGCTTTCTTT.

This clone was seen more than once but under ten times. This chain links TRBV2 with TRBJ1-6; D may be TRBD1 (6 bases). V lost 8 bases to trimming and J lost 4 bases, with 15 bases between them. This CDR3 is 15 amino acids long. Germline V gene sequence: CDR1 SNHLY, CDR2 FYNNEI. Here the CDR3 reads CASAAGADYNSPLHF. The CDR3 DNA is TGTGCCAGCGCTGCAGGGGCCGATTATAATTCACCCCTCCACTTT.

The CDR3 DNA follows: TGTGCCAGCAGTACAGGGGCAGTGGCTTTCTTT. The encoded protein is CASSTGAVAFF. V and J are TRBV6-5 and TRBJ1-1, with 7 positions matching TRBD1. CDR1 MNHEY and CDR2 SVGAGI come from the germline V gene. With 5 bases clipped from V and 11 bases from J, the junction kept 5 bases outside the gene matches. There are 11 residues in the CDR3.

The rearrangement links TRBV6-5 to TRBJ2-5; a possible D gene is TRBD2 (6 bases). The length of the CDR3 is 15 residues. Deletions cut 2 bases from V and 6 bases from J, with 16 bases between. Germline V lookup: CDR1 MNHEY, CDR2 SVGAGI. CDR3: CASSYGGTAPQTQYF. CDR3 DNA: TGTGCCAGCAGTTACGGCGGGACTGCTCCTCAGACCCAGTACTTC.

The rearrangement joins TRBV28 to TRBJ2-7; 7 nucleotides align to TRBD1. There are 16 residues in the CDR3. J gave up 4 bases and V 3 bases, and 12 bases lay outside the gene matches. Germline values: CDR1 MDHEN, CDR2 SYDVKM. The CDR3 protein is CASSLPTGEKSYEQYF. In DNA, the CDR3 is TGTGCCAGCAGTTTGCCAACAGGGGAAAAATCGTACGAGCAGTACTTC.

The chain joins TRBV10-1 to TRBJ2-1; 13 nucleotides agree with TRBD2. Trimming cost V 5 bases and J 2 bases; bases outside gene matches: 3. This CDR3 region has 16 residues. Looked up from germline, CDR1 is WNHNN and CDR2 is SYGVQD (reference sequence). CDR3 amino acids: CASSRGLAGPYNEQFF. Written as DNA, the CDR3 is TGCGCCAGCAGTCGGGGACTAGCGGGGCCCTACAATGAGCAGTTCTTC.

This clone is categorized as medium-sized. The rearrangement uses TRBV27 and TRBJ1-6; D unclear. The ends were cut back, 3 bases at V and 8 bases at J, with 20 bases in the middle. This CDR3 contains 17 residues. Germline V lookup: CDR1 MNHEY, CDR2 SMNVEV (reference sequence). CDR3 nucleotide sequence: TGTGCCAGCAGTTTCTTCTTAGGCAGTTCACGGGATTCACCCCTCCACTTT. Translating it yields CASSFFLGSSRDSPLHF.

The J gene is TRBJ1-1, the V gene TRBV19, with D possibly being TRBD1 (6 bases). Per germline, CDR1 LNHDA and CDR2 SQIVND (reference sequence). V lost 2 bases to trimming and J lost 2 bases, with 9 bases between them. The CDR3 consists of 14 residues. CDR3 nucleotides: TGTGCCAGTAGTATATCAGGGGACAACACTGAAGCTTTCTTT. It is translated as CASSISGDNTEAFF.

The chain recombines TRBV4-2 with TRBJ1-1; unclear D gene. V was trimmed by 0 bases and J by 11 bases, leaving 16 bases between them. There are 14 residues in the CDR3. Germline V gives CDR1 LGHNA, CDR2 YNFKEQ. CDR3 sequence reads: CASSQDLGMTRAFF. The CDR3, as DNA: TGTGCCAGCAGCCAAGATCTTGGGATGACGAGGGCTTTCTTT.

This rearrangement joins TRBV7-9 to TRBJ2-3, with 11 nucleotides matching TRBD1. With 4 bases clipped from V and 7 bases from J, the junction kept 7 bases outside the gene matches. The germline CDR1 and CDR2 sequences are SEHNR and FQNEAQ (reference sequence). There are 15 residues in the CDR3. The CDR3 protein is CASSSGQGADHTQYF. CDR3 nucleotide sequence: TGTGCCAGCAGCTCAGGACAGGGGGCGGATCATACGCAGTATTTT. The variable domain in full, with the rest retrieved from reference TRBV7-9 and TRBJ2-3, is DTGVSQNPRHKITKRGQNVTFRCDPISEHNRLYWYRQTLGQGPEFLTYFQNEAQLEKSRLLSDRFSAERPKGSFSTLEIQRTEQGDSAMYLCASSSGQGADHTQYFGPGTRLTVL.

The chain has TRBV10-3 and TRBJ2-7; D gene ambiguous. Germline CDR1 reads ENHRY; CDR2 reads SYGVKD. The V and J ends lost 0 bases and 1 base respectively, with 4 bases between them. This CDR3 region has 13 residues. This chain's CDR3 is CAISESTSYEQYF. CDR3 in DNA: TGTGCCATCAGTGAGTCGACTTCCTACGAGCAGTACTTC.

The chain uses TRBV5-6 and TRBJ1-1, with TRBD1 as a possible D gene (5 bases). Germline V gives CDR1 SGHDT, CDR2 YYEEEE. V dropped 0 bases and J dropped 7 bases, with 13 bases sitting between them. The CDR3 is 14 amino acids. The CDR3 nucleotides are TGTGCCAGCAGCTTGGGGGACCGAGCCCTTGAAGCTTTCTTT. Its protein product is CASSLGDRALEAFF.

This clone was counted only a few times. The rearrangement links TRBV28 to TRBJ1-5; D ambiguous. CDR1 is MDHEN and CDR2 is SYDVKM in the germline V gene. The CDR3 sequence is 16 residues long. With 1 base removed from V and 6 bases from J, the gap between germline ends came to 16 bases. The CDR3 region has the DNA TGTGCCAGCAGTTTATCGGAAGTACTTCTTGGTCAGCCCCAGCATTTT. Protein product: CASSLSEVLLGQPQHF.

The chain couples TRBV27 to TRBJ2-3, with D unresolved. The CDR3 sequence is 12 residues long. V lost 3 bases, J lost 2 bases, and 3 bases lay in between. From germline, CDR1 is MNHEY and CDR2 SMNVEV (reference sequence). CDR3 in amino acids: CASSLFTDTQYF. The CDR3 DNA is TGTGCCAGCAGTTTGTTCACAGATACGCAGTATTTT.